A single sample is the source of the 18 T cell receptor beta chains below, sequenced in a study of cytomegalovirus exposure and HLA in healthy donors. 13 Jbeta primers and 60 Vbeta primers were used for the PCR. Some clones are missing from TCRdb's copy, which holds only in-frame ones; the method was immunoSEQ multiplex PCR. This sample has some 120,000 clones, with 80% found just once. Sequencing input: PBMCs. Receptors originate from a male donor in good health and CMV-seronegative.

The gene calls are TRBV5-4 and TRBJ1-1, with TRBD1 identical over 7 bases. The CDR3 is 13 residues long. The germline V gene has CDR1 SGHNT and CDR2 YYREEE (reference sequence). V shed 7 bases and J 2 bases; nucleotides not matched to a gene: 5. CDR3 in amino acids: CASYWDRNTEAFF. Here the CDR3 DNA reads TGTGCCAGCTACTGGGACAGAAACACTGAAGCTTTCTTT.

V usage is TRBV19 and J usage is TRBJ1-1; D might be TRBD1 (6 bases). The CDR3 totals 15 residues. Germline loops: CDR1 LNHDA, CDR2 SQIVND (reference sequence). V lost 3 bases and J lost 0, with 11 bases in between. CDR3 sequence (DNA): TGTGCCAGTAGTATTTGGGGGCCTCTGAACACTGAAGCTTTCTTT. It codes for CASSIWGPLNTEAFF.

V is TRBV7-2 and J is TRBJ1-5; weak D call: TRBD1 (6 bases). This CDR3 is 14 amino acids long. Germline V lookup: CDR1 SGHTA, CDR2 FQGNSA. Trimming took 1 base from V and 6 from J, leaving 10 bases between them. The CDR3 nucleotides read TGTGCCAGCAGCTTAGGACAGGAAGGTCAGCCCCAGCATTTT. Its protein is CASSLGQEGQPQHF.

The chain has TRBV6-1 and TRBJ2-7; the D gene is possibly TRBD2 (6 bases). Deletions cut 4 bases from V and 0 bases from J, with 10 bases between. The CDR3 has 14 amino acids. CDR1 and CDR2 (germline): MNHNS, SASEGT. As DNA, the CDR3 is TGTGCCAGCAGTGGGCGACTAGACTCCTACGAGCAGTACTTC. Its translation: CASSGRLDSYEQYF.

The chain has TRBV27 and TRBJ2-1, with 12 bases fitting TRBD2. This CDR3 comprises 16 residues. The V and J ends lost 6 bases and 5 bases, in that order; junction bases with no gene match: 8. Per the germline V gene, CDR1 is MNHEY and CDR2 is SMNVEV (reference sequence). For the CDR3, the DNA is TGTGCCAGCAGGCTAGCGGGGGGGCTTAATCACAATGAGCAGTTCTTC. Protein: CASRLAGGLNHNEQFF.

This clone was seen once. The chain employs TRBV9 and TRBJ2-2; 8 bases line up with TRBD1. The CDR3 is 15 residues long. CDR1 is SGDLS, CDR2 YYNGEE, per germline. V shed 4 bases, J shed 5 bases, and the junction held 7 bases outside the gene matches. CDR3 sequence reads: CASSTTQGATGELFF. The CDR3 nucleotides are TGTGCCAGCAGCACCACCCAGGGGGCAACCGGGGAGCTGTTTTTT.

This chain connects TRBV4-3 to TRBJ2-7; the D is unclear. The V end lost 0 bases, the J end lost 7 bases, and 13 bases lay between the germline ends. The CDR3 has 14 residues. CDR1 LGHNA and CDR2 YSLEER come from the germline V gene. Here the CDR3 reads CASSQDRRPTEQYF. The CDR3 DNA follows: TGCGCCAGCAGCCAAGATCGCAGGCCTACGGAGCAGTACTTC.

The CDR3 bases are TGTGCCAGCAGTGAACAGCCAGGACAATACGAGCAGTACTTC. Its translation: CASSEQPGQYEQYF. The chain has TRBV6-5 and TRBJ2-7; possibly TRBD1 for D (5 bases). V lost 5 bases, J lost 4 bases, and 15 bases lay in between. This CDR3 comprises 14 residues. Germline lookup yields CDR1 MNHEY and CDR2 SVGAGI.

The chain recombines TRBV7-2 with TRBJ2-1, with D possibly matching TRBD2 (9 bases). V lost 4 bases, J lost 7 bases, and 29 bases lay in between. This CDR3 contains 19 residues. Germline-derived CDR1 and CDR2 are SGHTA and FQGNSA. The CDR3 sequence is CASSSPQQGAGLATNEQFF. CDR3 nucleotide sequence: TGTGCCAGCAGCTCACCCCAGCAGGGGGCTGGACTAGCGACGAATGAGCAGTTCTTC.

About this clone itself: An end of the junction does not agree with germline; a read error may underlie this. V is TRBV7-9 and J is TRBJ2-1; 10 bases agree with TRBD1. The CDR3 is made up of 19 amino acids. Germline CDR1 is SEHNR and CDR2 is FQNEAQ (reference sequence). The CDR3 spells CSSSAPSGTGESPYNEQFF. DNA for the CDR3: TGTTCCAGCAGCGCTCCCTCCGGGACAGGGGAGTCCCCCTACAATGAGCAGTTCTTC.

CDR3 region: CASSSNGQGVYEQYF. Here the CDR3 DNA reads TGTGCCAGCAGTTCGAACGGACAGGGTGTCTACGAGCAGTACTTC. V usage is TRBV27 and J usage is TRBJ2-7, with 8 bases aligning to TRBD1. The CDR3 covers 15 residues. Germline trimming cut 4 bases from V and 3 bases from J; bases unmatched to any gene: 8. CDR1 is MNHEY and CDR2 is SMNVEV in the germline V gene (reference sequence).

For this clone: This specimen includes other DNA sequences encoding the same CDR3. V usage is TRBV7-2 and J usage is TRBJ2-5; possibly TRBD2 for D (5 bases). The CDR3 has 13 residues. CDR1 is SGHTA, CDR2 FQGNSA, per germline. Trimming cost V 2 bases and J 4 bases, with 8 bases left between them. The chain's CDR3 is CASSLNRGETQYF. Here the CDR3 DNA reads TGTGCCAGCAGCTTAAACCGGGGAGAGACCCAGTACTTC.

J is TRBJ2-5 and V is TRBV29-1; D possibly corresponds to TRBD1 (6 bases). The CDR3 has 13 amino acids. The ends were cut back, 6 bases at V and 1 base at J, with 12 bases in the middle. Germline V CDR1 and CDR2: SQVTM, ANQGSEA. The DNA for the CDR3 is TGCAGCGTCTCGTCAGGGGCCCAAGAGACCCAGTACTTC. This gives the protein CSVSSGAQETQYF.

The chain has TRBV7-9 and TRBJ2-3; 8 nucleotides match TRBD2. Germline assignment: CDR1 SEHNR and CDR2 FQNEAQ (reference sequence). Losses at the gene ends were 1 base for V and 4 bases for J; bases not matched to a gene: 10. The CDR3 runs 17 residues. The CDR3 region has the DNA TGTGCCAGCAGCTTAGTACCCAGCGGGAGTCGGGCAGATACGCAGTATTTT. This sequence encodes CASSLVPSGSRADTQYF.

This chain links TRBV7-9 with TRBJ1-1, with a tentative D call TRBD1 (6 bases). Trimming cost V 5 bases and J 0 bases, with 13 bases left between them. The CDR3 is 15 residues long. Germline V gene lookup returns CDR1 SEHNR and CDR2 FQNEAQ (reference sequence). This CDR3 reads CASSGIQGVNTEAFF. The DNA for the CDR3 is TGTGCCAGCAGCGGAATACAGGGCGTGAACACTGAAGCTTTCTTT.

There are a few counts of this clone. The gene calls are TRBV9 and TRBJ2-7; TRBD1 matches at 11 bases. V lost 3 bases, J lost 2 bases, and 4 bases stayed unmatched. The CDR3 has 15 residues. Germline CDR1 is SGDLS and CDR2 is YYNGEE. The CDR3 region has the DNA TGTGCCAGCAGCGACGGACAGGGGGCCGCCTACGAGCAGTACTTC. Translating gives CASSDGQGAAYEQYF.

The CDR3 DNA is TGTGCCATCAGTGGGGAGTACAGGGGGCCGGATGGCTACACCTTC. This gives the protein CAISGEYRGPDGYTF. This chain joins TRBV10-3 and TRBJ1-2; 9 nucleotides align to TRBD1. Losses at the gene ends were 4 bases for V and 6 bases for J; bases not matched to a gene: 9. Germline lookup yields CDR1 ENHRY and CDR2 SYGVKD. There are 15 residues in the CDR3.

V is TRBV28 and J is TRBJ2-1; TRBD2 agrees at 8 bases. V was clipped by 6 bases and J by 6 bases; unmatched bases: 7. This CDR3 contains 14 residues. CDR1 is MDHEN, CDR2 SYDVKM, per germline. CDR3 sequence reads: CASSREGTLNEQFF. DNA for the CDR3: TGTGCCAGCAGCCGGGAGGGGACACTCAATGAGCAGTTCTTC.